The 29 T cell receptor beta chains below all came from one sample that was sequenced in a study of cytomegalovirus exposure and HLA in healthy donors. PCR involved 60 Vbeta and 13 Jbeta primers. The data were produced by immunoSEQ multiplex PCR, yet TCRdb's version contains in-frame clones alone and is incomplete. The repertoire holds under 150,000 clones, with 65% to 85% as singletons. Sequences were obtained from PBMCs. These receptors came from a boy younger than 18 in good health and CMV-seronegative.

V is TRBV2 and J is TRBJ2-5; 9 nucleotides align to TRBD1. The J call may be in error: the DNA end matches TRBJ2-7 better. Germline lookup yields CDR1 SNHLY and CDR2 FYNNEI. The CDR3 sequence is 14 residues long. CDR3 amino acids: CASTATGGGYEQYF. The CDR3 nucleotides are TGTGCCAGCACCGCGACAGGGGGTGGCTACGAGCAGTACTTC.

The chain is built from TRBV2 and TRBJ2-1, with D tentatively TRBD2 (5 bases). The CDR3 runs to 15 residues. CDR1 SNHLY and CDR2 FYNNEI come from the germline V gene. Trimming pared 3 bases from V and 3 bases from J, leaving 12 bases between. CDR3 loop: CASSDERGGYNEQFF. In DNA, the CDR3 is TGTGCCAGCAGTGATGAGCGCGGAGGCTACAATGAGCAGTTCTTC.

In its sample, this clone was seen once. Other DNA sequences in the sample encode the same CDR3. The chain combines TRBV9 with TRBJ2-1, with no clear D. Germline V lookup: CDR1 SGDLS, CDR2 YYNGEE. The V gene lost 0 bases and the J gene lost 4 bases, with 11 bases spanning the gap. The CDR3 consists of 15 residues. CDR3 DNA: TGTGCCAGCAGCGTAGACGGCGGAGCTTACAATGAGCAGTTCTTC. Translated: CASSVDGGAYNEQFF.

The genes are TRBV5-1 and TRBJ1-1; D gene unclear. The CDR3 is 13 amino acids. The V end lost 1 base, the J end lost 4 bases, and 8 bases lay between the germline ends. CDR1 SGHRS and CDR2 YFSETQ come from the germline V gene. The CDR3 sequence: CASSLRDGTEAFF. CDR3 in DNA: TGCGCCAGCAGCTTGAGAGATGGCACTGAAGCTTTCTTT.

This clone has just a few counts. The gene calls are TRBV7-9 and TRBJ1-1; the D is unclear. The CDR3 is made up of 11 amino acids. V lost 2 bases to trimming and J lost 8 bases, with 6 bases between them. In germline, CDR1 is SEHNR, CDR2 FQNEAQ (reference sequence). The CDR3 spells CASSLYREAFF. As DNA, the CDR3 is TGTGCCAGCAGCTTATATAGAGAAGCTTTCTTT. The full variable domain, with the rest looked up from reference TRBV7-9 and TRBJ1-1, is DTGVSQNPRHKITKRGQNVTFRCDPISEHNRLYWYRQTLGQGPEFLTYFQNEAQLEKSRLLSDRFSAERPKGSFSTLEIQRTEQGDSAMYLCASSLYREAFFGQGTRLTVV.

V and J are TRBV6-5 and TRBJ2-1; TRBD2 might be the D (6 bases). The V gene's germline CDR1 is MNHEY and CDR2 SVGAGI. CDR3 size: 14 residues. V was cut by 6 bases and J by 10 bases, with 19 bases left in between. For the CDR3, the DNA is TGTGCCAGCAGCGGGATGGAGGGTATAGGGGAGCAGTTCTTC. Translating it yields CASSGMEGIGEQFF.

The chain carries TRBV29-1 and TRBJ2-2, with 9 bases identical to TRBD1. Germline V gene lookup returns CDR1 SQVTM and CDR2 ANQGSEA. This CDR3 is 15 amino acids long. With 4 bases clipped from V and 6 bases from J, the junction kept 9 bases outside the gene matches. CDR3 sequence: CSVVAQGARSGELFF. Written as DNA, the CDR3 is TGCAGCGTTGTGGCACAGGGGGCTAGGTCCGGGGAGCTGTTTTTT.

The chain combines TRBV29-1 with TRBJ2-5; no definite D call. This CDR3 is 15 amino acids long. V lost 6 bases and J lost 3, with 20 bases in between. Germline CDR1 reads SQVTM; CDR2 reads ANQGSEA. The DNA of the CDR3 is TGCAGCGTCTCCGCCGGGTTAGTCGTGAAAGAGACCCAGTACTTC. It is translated as CSVSAGLVVKETQYF.

V usage is TRBV15 and J usage is TRBJ1-1; D may be TRBD1 (5 bases). CDR3 length equals 14 residues. The germline V gene encodes CDR1 LNHNV and CDR2 YYDKDF (reference sequence). Trimming stripped 2 bases from V and 3 bases from J, with 10 bases between. CDR3 DNA: TGTGCCACCAGCAGAAAGGGGCAGGACACTGAAGCTTTCTTT. As protein: CATSRKGQDTEAFF.

This clone has a single count. The chain carries TRBV5-1 and TRBJ2-7; 7 nucleotides line up with TRBD1. V shed 4 bases, J shed 6 bases, and the junction held 4 bases outside the gene matches. Germline V CDR1 and CDR2: SGHRS, YFSETQ. The CDR3 is made up of 12 amino acids. The CDR3 reads CASSGDRREQYF. CDR3 sequence (DNA): TGCGCCAGCAGCGGGGACAGACGCGAGCAGTACTTC.

The V gene is TRBV5-5, the J gene TRBJ1-1; TRBD1 is a possible D gene (6 bases). There are 14 residues in the CDR3. Germline-derived CDR1 and CDR2 are SGHKS and YYEKEE (reference sequence). V was shortened by 3 bases and J by 0 bases, with 9 bases between the two germline ends. For the CDR3, the DNA is TGTGCCAGCAGCTGGGGGGGCGTGAACACTGAAGCTTTCTTT. Its translation: CASSWGGVNTEAFF.

The chain is built from TRBV27 and TRBJ1-3; D not resolved. Trimming left V 2 bases short and J 0 bases short, with 14 bases between. Germline V CDR1 and CDR2: MNHEY, SMNVEV (reference sequence). This CDR3 has 17 residues. The CDR3 DNA is TGTGCCAGCAGTTTAGAGTTCTCTAGAAGCTCTGGAAACACCATATATTTT. Translating gives CASSLEFSRSSGNTIYF.

The table lists this clone with a count of one. The V and J genes are TRBV5-4 and TRBJ1-2; 9 bases are shared with TRBD1. Germline loops: CDR1 SGHNT, CDR2 YYREEE (reference sequence). There are 18 residues in the CDR3. J gave up 2 bases and V 0 bases, and 11 bases lay outside the gene matches. The chain's CDR3 is CASSLDPRQGGINYGYTF. CDR3 nucleotide sequence: TGTGCCAGCAGCTTGGACCCCCGACAGGGGGGAATAAACTATGGCTACACCTTC.

The chain combines TRBV20-1 with TRBJ2-7; D not certain. V was cut by 6 bases and J by 6 bases, with 9 bases left in between. The germline CDR1 and CDR2 sequences are DFQATT and SNEGSKA (reference sequence). The CDR3 is 10 amino acids. The CDR3 region is CSAARGEQYF. CDR3 DNA: TGCAGTGCGGCCCGAGGCGAGCAGTACTTC.

The rearrangement links TRBV19 to TRBJ1-4, with 9 bases matching TRBD1. From germline, CDR1 is LNHDA and CDR2 SQIVND (reference sequence). V dropped 6 bases and J dropped 7; count of bases not matched to a gene: 9. CDR3 length: 15 residues. The chain's CDR3 is CASSFRDRAGEKLFF. CDR3 DNA sequence: TGTGCCAGTAGCTTCCGGGACAGGGCGGGTGAAAAACTGTTTTTT.

The chain joins TRBV27 to TRBJ2-7, with 10 bases identical to TRBD1. The ends lost 4 bases at V and 6 bases at J; junction bases unmatched: 3. Germline values: CDR1 MNHEY, CDR2 SMNVEV (reference sequence). CDR3 length equals 13 residues. In DNA, the CDR3 is TGTGCCAGCAGTTCCCGGGACAGGGGCGAGCAGTACTTC. Protein sequence: CASSSRDRGEQYF.

This clone came up once. The rearrangement joins TRBV14 to TRBJ2-1; TRBD2 matches 8 bases. Germline V gives CDR1 SGHDN, CDR2 FVKESK. There are 16 residues in the CDR3. Unmatched junction bases numbered 10, after V lost 1 base and J lost 8 bases. This chain's CDR3 is CASSQGLAREFDEQFF. In DNA form, the CDR3 reads TGTGCCAGCAGCCAAGGACTAGCGCGGGAGTTCGATGAGCAGTTCTTC. The full variable domain, rest sourced from reference TRBV14 and TRBJ2-1, is EAGVTQFPSHSVIEKGQTVTLRCDPISGHDNLYWYRRVMGKEIKFLLHFVKESKQDESGMPNNRFLAERTGGTYSTLKVQPAELEDSGVYFCASSQGLAREFDEQFFGPGTRLTVL.

This clone was seen once. The chain combines TRBV5-1 with TRBJ2-2; 7 bases align to TRBD1. Trimming cost V 3 bases and J 6 bases; bases outside gene matches: 5. Germline CDR1 SGHRS, CDR2 YFSETQ. There are 14 residues in the CDR3. CDR3 DNA sequence: TGCGCCAGCAGCTCACGGCAGGGGGCCGGGGAGCTGTTTTTT. It yields the protein CASSSRQGAGELFF.

This clone appeared a few times. The rearrangement links TRBV7-8 to TRBJ1-1; 7 bases agree with TRBD1. Germline V lookup: CDR1 SGHVS, CDR2 FQNEAQ. Trimming took 5 bases from V and 2 from J; bases not matched to a gene: 8. The CDR3 has 15 residues. The CDR3 DNA reads as TGTGCCAGCAGCACGAGACAGGGAATTAACACTGAAGCTTTCTTT. Protein sequence: CASSTRQGINTEAFF.

This rearrangement joins TRBV7-2 to TRBJ2-2; 12 bases align to TRBD2. CDR1 is SGHTA and CDR2 is FQGNSA in the germline V gene. V was clipped by 6 bases and J by 4 bases; unmatched bases: 9. The length of the CDR3 is 17 residues. The CDR3 region has the DNA TGTGCCAGCAGTTTGACTAGCGGGAGTGGGAGCACCGGGGAGCTGTTTTTT. It specifies CASSLTSGSGSTGELFF.

The chain combines TRBV4-1 with TRBJ2-2; TRBD1 matches 11 bases. Looked up from germline, CDR1 is MGHRA and CDR2 is YSYEKL. The CDR3 is 17 residues long. V lost 0 bases and J lost 6; bases outside the gene matches: 6. This CDR3 is CASSQEPGQGDSGELFF. The CDR3 DNA follows: TGCGCCAGCAGCCAAGAACCGGGACAGGGGGATTCCGGGGAGCTGTTTTTT.

CDR3 amino acids: CASSQGTSAYNEQFF. The CDR3 DNA reads TGTGCCAGCAGCCAAGGGACTAGCGCGTACAATGAGCAGTTCTTC. This rearrangement joins TRBV6-6 to TRBJ2-1; 10 bases are a match to TRBD2. CDR3 length: 15 residues. Per germline, CDR1 MNHNY and CDR2 SVGAGI (reference sequence). With 6 bases clipped from V and 4 bases from J, the junction kept 6 bases outside the gene matches.

This chain joins TRBV9 and TRBJ1-1, with 11 bases that match TRBD1. CDR1 and CDR2 from the germline V gene are SGDLS and YYNGEE. Trimming at V came to 4 bases and at J to 4 bases, leaving 6 bases not matched to a gene. This CDR3 region has 15 residues. The CDR3 nucleotides are TGTGCCAGCAGCCTGGGACAGGGGGTTACCACTGAAGCTTTCTTT. Protein product: CASSLGQGVTTEAFF.

The chain is built from TRBV18 and TRBJ2-7; 9 positions match TRBD2. The germline V gene has CDR1 KGHSH and CDR2 LQKENI. The CDR3 runs 13 residues. J was trimmed by 7 bases and V by 4 bases; bases with no gene match: 5. The CDR3 DNA reads as TGTGCCAGCTCACTAGGACTAGCGAGAGAGCAGTACTTC. It codes for CASSLGLAREQYF.

This clone was counted once. The V and J genes are TRBV27 and TRBJ2-7, with 7 nucleotides matching TRBD1. V lost 4 bases to trimming and J lost 9 bases; unmatched junction nucleotides: 12. CDR1 MNHEY and CDR2 SMNVEV come from the germline V gene (reference sequence). The CDR3 extends over 14 amino acids. The CDR3 here is CASSSGQLPPPQYF. In DNA, the CDR3 is TGTGCCAGCAGTTCGGGACAGCTTCCCCCTCCGCAGTACTTC.

The rearrangement uses TRBV29-1 and TRBJ1-1; D gene uncertain. The ends were cut back, 4 bases at V and 0 bases at J, with 3 bases in the middle. The CDR3 runs 11 residues. Germline V gene lookup returns CDR1 SQVTM and CDR2 ANQGSEA. The CDR3 is CSVGVNTEAFF. The CDR3 DNA reads TGCAGCGTTGGAGTGAACACTGAAGCTTTCTTT.

This clone was recorded only once. This chain links TRBV4-2 with TRBJ1-2; maybe TRBD1 (6 bases). This CDR3 has 18 amino acids. The germline gives CDR1 LGHNA, CDR2 YNFKEQ. Trimming removed 0 bases at V and 4 bases at J, with 21 bases between. The CDR3, as DNA: TGTGCCAGCAGCCAAGAGATTGTACAGGGATCCGCGACCTATGGCTACACCTTC. Translating gives CASSQEIVQGSATYGYTF.

This chain joins TRBV21-1 and TRBJ2-7; the tabulated D call, TRBD1, remains unverified against the DNA. TRBV21-1 is a pseudogene locus. This CDR3 is built from 16 residues. CDR3 in amino acids: CASSTQGPRRTYEQYF. CDR3 coding DNA: TGTGCCAGCAGCACCCAGGGTCCGCGGAGAACGTACGAGCAGTACTTC.

The chain has TRBV29-1 and TRBJ2-7; no clear D gene. Germline V CDR1 and CDR2: SQVTM, ANQGSEA. Trimming removed 7 bases from V and 1 base from J, with 11 bases in between. This CDR3 comprises 12 residues. CDR3 coding DNA: TGCAGCGCCCAAGCGTATTCCTACGAGCAGTACTTC. It is translated as CSAQAYSYEQYF.